This paragraph covers one T cell receptor (beta chain) sequence. These data belong to a study of blood T cell repertoires in COVID-19. The overall study: Sites across the United States, Italy and Spain contributed samples from acute and convalescent COVID-19.

Per the original methods: How many nucleated cells were present was estimated from reference gene primer amplification. Sequencing used immunoSEQ multiplex PCR; TCRdb keeps in-frame clones, though not all of them. D and trimming were read from the DNA, whereas the V and J calls and clone size are those reported in that table. In the table there are more than 140,000 clones, 85% to 90% of which are singletons. Germline V gene data show CDR1 as SGHNT and CDR2 as YENEEA. The CDR3 sequence is 16 residues long. V shed 2 bases and J shed 5 bases, with 18 bases lying between them. The sequence was collected from a woman between 55 and 75 years old with acute or convalescent COVID-19. The chain recombines TRBV11-3 with TRBJ2-5, with a tentative D call TRBD2 (6 bases). Sample: peripheral blood. The CDR3 loop reads CASSLLLAPVHETQYF. The DNA for the CDR3 is TGTGCCAGCAGCTTACTACTAGCTCCAGTCCACGAGACCCAGTACTTC.